The clone carrying this T cell receptor (beta chain) was seen a few times. The data were taken from a study of technical replicates of blood from a few donors. Generated by immunoSEQ multiplex PCR, the TCRdb table keeps only in-frame clones and is missing some. This table holds around 83,000 clones, over 85% found once. The sequencing sample was made of T cells isolated from PBMCs. This sequence was found in a human donor in good health.

The CDR3 here is CASSPEQGVGKPQHF. CDR3 in DNA: TGTGCCAGCTCACCGGAACAGGGCGTTGGAAAGCCCCAGCATTTT. V and J are TRBV18 and TRBJ1-5, with D perhaps matching TRBD1 (6 bases). Germline lookup yields CDR1 KGHSH and CDR2 LQKENI. The CDR3 spans 15 residues. Trimming pared 3 bases from V and 8 bases from J, leaving 17 bases between.